The rows below give T cell receptor beta chains drawn from one sample of a study of T-cell memory formation after mild COVID-19. TCRdb independently ran MiXCR on the 5' RACE reads; one entry per CDR3 protein. The sample records around 370,000 distinct CDR3 sequences, around 21% being singletons. Sequencing used PBMCs or a T cell subset sorted from them (not recorded which). Receptor source: an adult woman who had mild COVID-19 (a few samples of this study predate the infection). Cell type and time point are not known. Each CDR3 is given with its conserved first and last residue. A D gene is named only where the DNA matches it firmly. Clone size is shown for a subset of rows, as once, few, many or a class of expanded clone.

clone size | J gene | D gene | V gene | CDR3 protein | CDR3 DNA
few | TRBJ1-6 | NA | TRBV5-1 | CASSLEGSPLHF | TGCGCCAGCAGCTTGGAAGGGTCACCCCTCCACTTT
NA | TRBJ1-4 | TRBD1 | TRBV2 | CASSEEDRAATNEKLFF | TGTGCCAGCAGTGAAGAGGACAGGGCCGCAACTAATGAAAAACTGTTTTTT
NA | TRBJ2-3 | TRBD2 | TRBV18 | CASSPPQPGGRSDTQYF | TGTGCCAGCTCACCACCACAACCTGGCGGGAGATCAGATACGCAGTATTTT
NA | TRBJ1-5 | NA | TRBV30 | CAWSWGGEWHF | TGTGCCTGGAGTTGGGGGGGCGAGTGGCATTTT
few | TRBJ1-5 | NA | TRBV7-8 | CASSQTSGPQPQHF | TGTGCCAGCAGTCAGACATCGGGACCTCAGCCCCAGCATTTT
many | TRBJ2-5 | NA | TRBV18 | CASSPPTRSRETQYF | TGTGCCAGCTCACCTCCGACCCGAAGTCGAGAGACCCAGTACTTC
few | TRBJ2-7 | TRBD1 | TRBV12-3/TRBV12-4 | CASSFVAQGAGEQYF | TGTGCCAGCAGTTTTGTGGCCCAGGGGGCGGGTGAGCAGTACTTC
NA | TRBJ2-3 | NA | TRBV10-3 | CAISESTPDGTDTQYF | TGTGCCATCAGTGAGTCCACCCCGGATGGCACAGATACGCAGTATTTT
few | TRBJ1-1 | NA | TRBV7-9 | CASSLAPGRNTEAFF | TGTGCCAGCAGCTTAGCCCCGGGGCGGAACACTGAAGCTTTCTTT
NA | TRBJ1-6 | NA | TRBV12-3/TRBV12-4 | CASSFSSSNSPLHF | TGTGCCAGCAGTTTTTCTAGTAGTAATTCACCCCTCCACTTT
NA | TRBJ1-5 | NA | TRBV7-9 | CASKAGQARGQPQHF | TGTGCCAGCAAAGCGGGGCAGGCTCGGGGGCAGCCCCAGCATTTT
NA | TRBJ2-7 | NA | TRBV18 | CASSPPGGGYEQYF | TGTGCCAGCTCCCCACCGGGGGGCGGCTACGAGCAGTACTTC
many | TRBJ2-7 | TRBD1 | TRBV6-6 | CASSYGGDRTYEQYF | TGTGCCAGCAGTTATGGTGGGGACAGGACCTACGAGCAGTACTTC
NA | TRBJ1-2 | NA | TRBV11-3 | CASSLDRDYGYTF | TGTGCCAGCAGCTTAGACAGAGACTATGGCTACACCTTC
few | TRBJ2-7 | TRBD2 | TRBV12-3/TRBV12-4 | CASSYGDTGLAGHYEQYF | TGTGCCAGCAGTTACGGGGATACGGGACTAGCGGGGCACTACGAGCAGTACTTC
NA | TRBJ2-3 | NA | TRBV9 | CASSVGTGAPSTDTQYF | TGTGCCAGCAGCGTAGGTACGGGGGCTCCCAGCACAGATACGCAGTATTTT
few | TRBJ2-3 | NA | TRBV2 | CASSGRGGTDTQYF | TGTGCCAGCAGTGGGAGAGGGGGCACAGATACGCAGTATTTT
NA | TRBJ1-4 | NA | TRBV27 | CARSLFSNEKLFF | TGTGCCCGCAGTTTATTCAGTAATGAAAAACTGTTTTTT